These 17 T cell receptor beta chains share one sample of origin, sequenced in a study of T cells in Graves' hyperthyroidism and ophthalmopathy. TCR beta CDR3 regions were amplified from RNA. When the TCR CDR3 underwent first-round RT-PCR, the HTBI primer set was used. TCRdb recomputed calls from the multiplex PCR reads with MiXCR, one row per CDR3 protein. The table includes about 400,000 distinct CDR3 sequences, just under 25% detected once. Sequenced sample: blood. All receptors derive from a man aged 50-59 years with Graves' hyperthyroidism.

This clonotype occurred a few times. The chain combines TRBV6-1 with TRBJ2-5; perhaps TRBD1 as D (5 bases). The V and J ends lost 5 bases and 5 bases respectively, with 18 bases between them. This CDR3 has 15 amino acids. Looked up from germline, CDR1 is MNHNS and CDR2 is SASEGT. CDR3 sequence: CASSSLDRAGETQYF. The DNA of the CDR3 is TGTGCCAGCAGTTCCCTGGACCGGGCAGGGGAGACCCAGTACTTC.

Of note for this clonotype: No conserved phenylalanine or tryptophan is present at the end of the CDR3, so a read error is the likely explanation. V is TRBV30 and J is TRBJ1-5; the match to TRBD1 covers 9 bases. CDR3 size: 17 residues. Germline V CDR1 and CDR2: GTSNPN, SVGIG (reference sequence). The V gene end was trimmed by 2 bases and the J gene end by 4 bases; junction bases not matched to a gene: 12. The CDR3 region has the DNA TGTGCCTGGAGTAGCGGACAGGGGCGACAATTTAATCAGCCCCAGCATTCT. Translated: CAWSSGQGRQFNQPQHS.

For this clonotype: This may come from a read error, since a much larger clone is one base off. This sequence joins TRBV6-1 and TRBJ2-1, with 7 bases lining up with TRBD2. Germline CDR1 MNHNS, CDR2 SASEGT. This CDR3 comprises 16 residues. With 2 bases clipped from V and 4 bases from J, the junction kept 8 bases outside the gene matches. CDR3: CASSETRLREYNEQFF. The CDR3 DNA follows: TGTGCCAGCAGTGAAACTCGTTTGCGGGAGTACAATGAGCAGTTCTTC.

V usage is TRBV5-1 and J usage is TRBJ2-1; D gene uncertain. CDR1 and CDR2 (germline): SGHRS, YFSETQ. This CDR3 comprises 14 residues. V lost 0 bases and J lost 8, with 12 bases in between. CDR3 protein: CASSLVAVGDEQFF. The CDR3 DNA is TGCGCCAGCAGCTTGGTTGCGGTAGGCGATGAGCAGTTCTTC.

This chain joins TRBV25-1 and TRBJ2-7, with TRBD2 matching over 8 bases. Trimming at V came to 1 base and at J to 4 bases, leaving 9 bases not matched to a gene. This CDR3 has 16 amino acids. CDR1 is MGHDK and CDR2 is SYGVNS in the germline V gene. CDR3 loop: CASSEFRGLGDYEQYF. CDR3 in DNA: TGTGCCAGCAGTGAATTTAGGGGACTAGGAGATTACGAGCAGTACTTC.

The chain joins TRBV6-1 to TRBJ2-5; D may be TRBD1 (5 bases). Trimming shortened V by 10 bases and J by 3 bases, and 21 bases separated the two germline ends. The length of the CDR3 is 15 residues. Germline V CDR1 and CDR2: MNHNS, SASEGT. The CDR3 region has the DNA TGTGCCAACACCCACAGGCCCTCCGCGAAAGAGACCCAGTACTTC. Its protein is CANTHRPSAKETQYF.

The rearrangement joins TRBV24-1 to TRBJ2-2; maybe TRBD2 (5 bases). CDR3 length: 13 residues. The germline gives CDR1 KGHDR, CDR2 SFDVKD. The V end lost 7 bases, the J end lost 6 bases, and 11 bases lay between the germline ends. Here the CDR3 reads CATRSGDAGELFF. CDR3 bases: TGTGCCACCAGAAGCGGTGACGCCGGGGAGCTGTTTTTT.

This chain uses TRBV19 with TRBJ2-2; 7 bases align to TRBD1. The CDR3 has 14 amino acids. V shed 6 bases, J shed 6 bases, and the junction held 7 bases outside the gene matches. The germline V gene has CDR1 LNHDA and CDR2 SQIVND (reference sequence). The CDR3 spells CASRTTGSAGELFF. The CDR3 coding sequence is TGTGCCAGTAGAACGACAGGGTCGGCCGGGGAGCTGTTTTTT.

This clonotype came up many times. The chain uses TRBV5-1 and TRBJ2-1, with D possibly TRBD2 on 5 matching bases. V lost 0 bases, J lost 9 bases, and 16 bases lay in between. Germline values: CDR1 SGHRS, CDR2 YFSETQ. This CDR3 spans 15 amino acids. CDR3 residues: CASSLDGGLDGEQFF. Written as DNA, the CDR3 is TGCGCCAGCAGCTTGGATGGAGGCTTGGATGGTGAGCAGTTCTTC.

This clonotype has more than one count but fewer than ten. V gene TRBV7-9 combines with J gene TRBJ2-7; no reliable D call. This CDR3 has 15 amino acids. The germline CDR1 and CDR2 sequences are SEHNR and FQNEAQ (reference sequence). Trimming took off 0 bases at V and 4 bases at J, with 13 bases between the two ends. The CDR3 coding sequence is TGTGCCAGCAGCTTAGCGTTACAGATGGAATACGAGCAGTACTTC. Translating gives CASSLALQMEYEQYF. The variable domain in full, completed from reference TRBV7-9 and TRBJ2-7, reads DTGVSQNPRHKITKRGQNVTFRCDPISEHNRLYWYRQTLGQGPEFLTYFQNEAQLEKSRLLSDRFSAERPKGSFSTLEIQRTEQGDSAMYLCASSLALQMEYEQYFGPGTRLTVT.

This rearrangement joins TRBV4-1 to TRBJ1-5; no clear D. The V gene's germline CDR1 is MGHRA and CDR2 YSYEKL. V gave up 1 base and J gave up 4 bases, with 5 bases separating them. CDR3 size: 13 residues. Here the CDR3 DNA reads TGCGCCAGCAGCCAAGGGGCGAATCAGCCCCAGCATTTT. Its translation is CASSQGANQPQHF.

This clonotype was counted only a few times. This rearrangement joins TRBV20-1 to TRBJ1-2, with a weak D call TRBD1 (6 bases). The CDR3 consists of 15 residues. The germline V gene encodes CDR1 DFQATT and CDR2 SNEGSKA (reference sequence). The ends were cut back, 0 bases at V and 3 bases at J, with 14 bases in the middle. Here the CDR3 DNA reads TGCAGTGCTAGAGATAGGGGGACGGGAGACTATGGCTACACCTTC. Translating it yields CSARDRGTGDYGYTF.

This clonotype was found a few times. CDR3 sequence reads: CASSPALGFIYEQYF. For the CDR3, the DNA is TGTGCCAGCAGTCCTGCGTTAGGGTTCATCTACGAGCAGTACTTC. The V and J genes are TRBV27 and TRBJ2-7; no clear D. V was cut by 5 bases and J by 3 bases, with 17 bases left in between. Per the germline V gene, CDR1 is MNHEY and CDR2 is SMNVEV (reference sequence). The CDR3 extends over 15 amino acids.

This clonotype showed up just a few times. This chain links TRBV6-6 with TRBJ2-7; D may be TRBD2 (5 bases). CDR3 length: 15 residues. CDR1 is MNHNY, CDR2 SVGAGI, per germline (reference sequence). Trimming stripped 2 bases from V and 5 bases from J, with 16 bases between. The CDR3 bases are TGTGCCAGCAGTTACAAGGGAGTTCTAAGGGACGAGCAGTACTTC. It encodes CASSYKGVLRDEQYF.

The sample holds a few counts of this clonotype. The chain couples TRBV19 to TRBJ1-2; weak D call: TRBD1 (5 bases). This CDR3 has 13 amino acids. From germline, CDR1 is LNHDA and CDR2 SQIVND (reference sequence). Trimming took off 6 bases at V and 2 bases at J, with 10 bases between the two ends. The CDR3 is CASSPTANYGYTF. In DNA form, the CDR3 reads TGTGCCAGTAGCCCGACAGCAAACTATGGCTACACCTTC.

This clonotype has ten or more counts. As DNA, the CDR3 is TGCGCCAGCACCCGGGACAGGGGGAGCACAGATACGCAGTATTTT. Encoded protein: CASTRDRGSTDTQYF. The rearrangement uses TRBV5-1 and TRBJ2-3, with 11 bases aligning to TRBD1. V shed 6 bases and J 0 bases; nucleotides not matched to a gene: 3. The CDR3 spans 15 residues. Per the germline V gene, CDR1 is SGHRS and CDR2 is YFSETQ.

This clonotype was seen more than once but under ten times. The chain couples TRBV29-1 to TRBJ2-3; D possibly corresponds to TRBD1 (6 bases). The CDR3 has 15 residues. V was clipped by 2 bases and J by 2 bases, with 14 bases between them. Germline lookup yields CDR1 SQVTM and CDR2 ANQGSEA. In nucleotides, the CDR3 is TGCAGCGTTGAAAGGGGCAGGGGTTCCACAGATACGCAGTATTTT. Its protein is CSVERGRGSTDTQYF.